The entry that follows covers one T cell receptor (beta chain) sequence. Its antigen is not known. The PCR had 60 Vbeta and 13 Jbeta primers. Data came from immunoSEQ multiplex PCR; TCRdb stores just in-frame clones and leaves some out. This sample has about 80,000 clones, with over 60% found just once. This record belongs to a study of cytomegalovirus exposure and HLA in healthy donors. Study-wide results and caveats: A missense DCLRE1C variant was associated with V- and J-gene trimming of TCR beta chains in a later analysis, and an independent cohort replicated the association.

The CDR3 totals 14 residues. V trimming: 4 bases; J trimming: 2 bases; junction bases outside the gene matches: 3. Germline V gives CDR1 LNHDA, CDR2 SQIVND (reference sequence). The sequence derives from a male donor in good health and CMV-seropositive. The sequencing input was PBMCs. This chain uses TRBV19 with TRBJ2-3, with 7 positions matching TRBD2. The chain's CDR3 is CASSSLAVTDTQYF. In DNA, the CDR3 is TGTGCCAGTAGTAGCCTAGCGGTCACAGATACGCAGTATTTT.